This TCR beta chain originates from a study of identical twins. V was pared by 3 bases and J by 6 bases, with 17 bases between. The CDR3 totals 14 residues. From germline, CDR1 is DFQATT and CDR2 SNEGSKA (reference sequence). One entry per CDR3 protein results from TCRdb running MiXCR on the 5' RACE reads. Of a few hundred thousand distinct CDR3 sequences listed, 7% to 9.5% are singletons. The sample comprised naive T cells sorted from blood. The TCR originated in a woman in her forties or fifties in good health. The genes are TRBV20-1 and TRBJ1-1; D perhaps matches TRBD1 (6 bases). The CDR3 DNA follows: TGCAGTGCTAGTCCCACCGGCAGGGGCGCTGAAGCTTTCTTT. This gives the protein CSASPTGRGAEAFF.